This T cell receptor beta chain was captured in a study of TIL therapy for anti-PD-1-resistant metastatic lung cancer. Germline values: CDR1 GTSNPN, CDR2 SVGIG (reference sequence). Trimming stripped 1 base from V and 6 bases from J, with 10 bases between. The CDR3 length is 12 residues. Described time point: pre-treatment sample, taken before nivolumab and TIL therapy. The libraries were made with immunoSEQ v3. Sequencing used immunoSEQ multiplex PCR; TCRdb keeps in-frame clones, though not all of them. In the table there are more than 45,000 clones, 73% of which are singletons. This specimen was blood, taken at baseline. The chain uses TRBV30 and TRBJ2-7; D gene ambiguous. The sequence was collected from a person aged 30 to 80 with non-small cell lung cancer. CDR3 in DNA: TGTGCCTGGAGTGGGGGAAGGAGCGAGCAGTACTTC. As protein: CAWSGGRSEQYF.